The 20 T cell receptor beta chains given below trace back to one sample, sequenced in a study of identical twins. TCRdb used MiXCR to reprocess the 5' RACE reads, holding one entry per CDR3 protein. Seen here are approximately 700,000 distinct CDR3 sequences, 5.5% to 6.5% observed once, and the top ten hold roughly 1.6%. Sequenced: naive T cells sorted from blood. The receptors shown here come from a man between 18 and 29 years old in good health.

This clonotype was counted ten times or more. This sequence joins TRBV4-3 and TRBJ2-3; D is unresolved. Per the germline V gene, CDR1 is LGHNA and CDR2 is YSLEER. The CDR3 totals 14 residues. V lost 0 bases and J lost 1, with 5 bases in between. The CDR3 coding sequence is TGCGCCAGCAGCCAAGAAGGCCGCACAGATACGCAGTATTTT. As protein: CASSQEGRTDTQYF.

There are many counts of this clonotype. The chain links TRBV24-1 to TRBJ2-3; D possibly corresponds to TRBD2 (6 bases). V was clipped by 1 base and J by 0 bases, with 13 bases between them. The CDR3 length is 17 residues. Per germline, CDR1 KGHDR and CDR2 SFDVKD. CDR3 region: CATSDFKAGPSTDTQYF. The CDR3 DNA follows: TGTGCCACCAGTGATTTTAAGGCGGGACCTAGCACAGATACGCAGTATTTT.

This clonotype was counted between two and nine times. J is TRBJ1-2 and V is TRBV7-9; D is undetermined. Germline loops: CDR1 SEHNR, CDR2 FQNEAQ (reference sequence). The CDR3 sequence is 15 residues long. V lost 1 base to trimming and J lost 3 bases, with 12 bases between them. CDR3 sequence reads: CASSLDVSRHYGYTF. The CDR3 DNA sequence: TGTGCCAGCAGCTTAGATGTATCCCGACACTATGGCTACACCTTC.

The sample holds many counts of this clonotype. The chain links TRBV15 to TRBJ2-1; TRBD1 matches at 10 bases. CDR3 length: 15 residues. Trimming at V came to 3 bases and at J to 1 base, leaving 0 bases not matched to a gene. Per the germline V gene, CDR1 is LNHNV and CDR2 is YYDKDF (reference sequence). CDR3 DNA: TGTGCCACCAGCAGGGGACAGGGGTCCTACAATGAGCAGTTCTTC. Its translation: CATSRGQGSYNEQFF.

This clonotype was observed at least ten times. V usage is TRBV29-1 and J usage is TRBJ2-7; 10 bases map to TRBD1. The CDR3 is 13 residues long. Germline CDR1 and CDR2: SQVTM and ANQGSEA. V gave up 6 bases and J gave up 0 bases; unmatched junction bases: 2. The CDR3 bases are TGCAGCGTGTGGACAGGGGGCTCCTACGAGCAGTACTTC. This codes for CSVWTGGSYEQYF.

The V gene is TRBV20-1, the J gene TRBJ2-5; 9 bases are shared with TRBD1. Germline CDR1 DFQATT, CDR2 SNEGSKA (reference sequence). This CDR3 is built from 14 residues. Trimming took 5 bases from V and 7 from J; bases not matched to a gene: 11. The DNA of the CDR3 is TGCAGTGCTTCGCTAGGGACAGGGAGTTGGACCCAGTACTTC. It encodes CSASLGTGSWTQYF.

This clonotype was observed at least ten times. The chain recombines TRBV29-1 with TRBJ2-1; 8 nucleotides agree with TRBD2. Germline V gene data show CDR1 as SQVTM and CDR2 as ANQGSEA. The CDR3 runs 13 residues. V gave up 4 bases and J gave up 9 bases; unmatched junction bases: 8. The CDR3 sequence: CSVVREDPREQFF. The CDR3 DNA reads TGCAGCGTTGTGCGGGAGGACCCCCGTGAGCAGTTCTTC.

The sample holds a few counts of this clonotype. The gene calls are TRBV6-1 and TRBJ2-7; D is undetermined. The germline V gene has CDR1 MNHNS and CDR2 SASEGT. Deletions cut 0 bases from V and 1 base from J, with 4 bases between. The CDR3 has 13 residues. CDR3 nucleotides: TGTGCCAGCAGTGAAGCTATGTCCTACGAGCAGTACGTC. It translates to CASSEAMSYEQYV.

This clonotype was detected ten times or more. The V call is TRBV29-1, the J call TRBJ2-7; 8 bases are a match to TRBD1. CDR3 length: 13 amino acids. From germline, CDR1 is SQVTM and CDR2 ANQGSEA. The junction had 4 bases not matched to a gene; V was cut back by 2 bases and J by 4 bases. The CDR3: CSVEPDRGYEQYF. In DNA form, the CDR3 reads TGCAGCGTTGAACCCGACAGGGGATACGAGCAGTACTTC.

A remark on this clonotype: This may be a read error: a much more frequent sequence differs by one nucleotide. The chain has TRBV27 and TRBJ2-7; no clear D. Germline CDR1 is MNHEY and CDR2 is SMNVEV (reference sequence). The CDR3 loop spans 13 amino acids. The DNA of the CDR3 is TGTGCCAGCAGTTTTCAGAGCTCCTACGGGCAGTACTTC. Translation gives CASSFQSSYGQYF.

This clonotype was seen many times. The V and J genes are TRBV12-3 or TRBV12-4 and TRBJ2-5, with D uncertain. V was pared by 5 bases and J by 5 bases, with 6 bases between. The CDR3 loop spans 11 amino acids. This chain's CDR3 is CASSTFETQYF. The DNA of the CDR3 is TGTGCCAGCAGTACCTTTGAGACCCAGTACTTC.

This clonotype has more than one count but fewer than ten. The chain recombines TRBV20-1 with TRBJ2-5, with TRBD2 matching 7 bases. Germline-derived CDR1 and CDR2 are DFQATT and SNEGSKA (reference sequence). The CDR3 covers 14 residues. The V gene end was trimmed by 6 bases and the J gene end by 7 bases; junction bases not matched to a gene: 14. The CDR3 loop reads CSAPDLAAGWTQYF. Here the CDR3 DNA reads TGCAGTGCCCCCGATCTAGCGGCTGGATGGACCCAGTACTTC.

There are many counts of this clonotype. V gene TRBV28 combines with J gene TRBJ1-5; 12 bases match TRBD1. The CDR3 runs to 15 residues. The V and J ends lost 4 bases and 7 bases, in that order; junction bases with no gene match: 5. The germline CDR1 and CDR2 sequences are MDHEN and SYDVKM. The CDR3 is CASSSGTGGRQPQHF. DNA for the CDR3: TGTGCCAGCAGTTCCGGGACAGGGGGCCGGCAGCCCCAGCATTTT.

This clonotype has a handful of counts. This chain joins TRBV28 and TRBJ2-2; 8 nucleotides agree with TRBD1. The CDR3 consists of 15 residues. Trimming cost V 6 bases and J 4 bases; bases outside gene matches: 7. Germline CDR1 is MDHEN and CDR2 is SYDVKM. CDR3 region: CASRGPDRATGELFF. The CDR3 DNA follows: TGTGCCAGCAGGGGCCCGGACAGGGCCACCGGGGAGCTGTTTTTT.

This clonotype was recorded many times. The chain links TRBV12-3 or TRBV12-4 to TRBJ1-6, with D maybe TRBD1 (5 bases). V lost 10 bases to trimming and J lost 8 bases, with 15 bases between them. The CDR3 consists of 13 residues. The CDR3 DNA is TGTGCCACCGGGGTCAGGGAGGATTCACCCCTCCACTTT. This encodes CATGVREDSPLHF.

At least ten counts were recorded for this clonotype. The genes are TRBV6-1 and TRBJ2-1, with 7 nucleotides matching TRBD2. CDR3 size: 13 residues. The germline V gene encodes CDR1 MNHNS and CDR2 SASEGT. The junction had 9 bases not matched to a gene; V was cut back by 8 bases and J by 8 bases. The DNA of the CDR3 is TGTGCCAGCTGGCTAGCGGTTTTTGATGAGCAGTTCTTC. It encodes CASWLAVFDEQFF.

Many counts were recorded for this clonotype. The gene calls are TRBV20-1 and TRBJ2-7, with 8 nucleotides matching TRBD2. Germline V gene lookup returns CDR1 DFQATT and CDR2 SNEGSKA (reference sequence). The ends lost 3 bases at V and 0 bases at J; junction bases unmatched: 7. The CDR3 runs 15 residues. The CDR3 loop reads CSASVTSGSSYEQYF. The CDR3 DNA reads TGCAGTGCTAGCGTAACTAGCGGAAGCTCCTACGAGCAGTACTTC.

This clonotype came up a few times. The chain has TRBV6-5 and TRBJ1-2; TRBD1 matches at 9 bases. Germline V gene data show CDR1 as MNHEY and CDR2 as SVGAGI. With V trimmed by 5 bases and J by 7 bases, 8 bases remained unmatched. CDR3 length: 14 residues. This CDR3 is CASSHRGQVGGYTF. The CDR3 DNA reads as TGTGCCAGCAGTCACAGGGGGCAGGTCGGTGGCTACACCTTC.

The sample holds many counts of this clonotype. The chain is built from TRBV11-1 and TRBJ2-7; 12 bases are a match to TRBD1. The CDR3 loop spans 14 amino acids. Looked up from germline, CDR1 is SGHAT and CDR2 is FQDESV (reference sequence). V lost 4 bases, J lost 6 bases, and 4 bases stayed unmatched. The CDR3 DNA reads TGTGCCAGCAGCTGGGGACAGGGGGCACGCGAGCAGTACGTC. It encodes CASSWGQGAREQYV.

This sequence joins TRBV2 and TRBJ1-1, with no clear D. In germline, CDR1 is SNHLY, CDR2 FYNNEI. V shed 4 bases and J shed 0 bases, with 9 bases lying between them. The CDR3 extends over 14 amino acids. CDR3 nucleotide sequence: TGTGCCAGCAGTGTAGCGAGACTGAACACTGAAGCTTTCTTT. Translation: CASSVARLNTEAFF.